The 17 T cell receptor beta chains presented below share a single source sample, sequenced in a study of shared clonotypes between healthy human individuals. Assay used: immunoSEQ multiplex PCR; TCRdb lists only in-frame clones, some missing. The sample records some 740,000 clones, 80% to 95% being singletons. Cells designated naive CD8 were CD45RO-negative and were positively selected for CCR7, with terminally differentiated effector memory CD45RA+ cells excluded. The specimen sequenced was naive CD8+ T cells sorted from blood. The receptors stem from a man aged 30-40 years in good health.

The rearrangement joins TRBV19 to TRBJ2-1, with TRBD2 matching over 9 bases. From germline, CDR1 is LNHDA and CDR2 SQIVND (reference sequence). This CDR3 has 14 residues. V lost 7 bases to trimming and J lost 7 bases; unmatched junction nucleotides: 8. The CDR3, as DNA: TGTGCCAGTACTAGCGGGGAATATTGGAATGAGCAGTTCTTC. It codes for CASTSGEYWNEQFF.

The rearrangement uses TRBV2 and TRBJ1-2; a possible D gene is TRBD1 (5 bases). With 7 bases removed from V and 10 bases from J, the gap between germline ends came to 13 bases. CDR1 SNHLY and CDR2 FYNNEI come from the germline V gene. CDR3 length: 11 amino acids. CDR3 protein: CASNQGDVYTF. CDR3 bases: TGTGCCAGCAACCAGGGCGATGTCTACACCTTC.

V usage is TRBV4-1 and J usage is TRBJ2-7, with D possibly being TRBD2 (5 bases). Deletions cut 1 base from V and 7 bases from J, with 17 bases between. This CDR3 is built from 15 residues. The germline gives CDR1 MGHRA, CDR2 YSYEKL. The CDR3 DNA is TGCGCCAGCAGCCAAGGAAGCGGCCCACTTGAGGAGCAGTACTTC. Amino acid sequence: CASSQGSGPLEEQYF.

CDR3 bases: TGCGCCAGCAGCTGGAGCGGGAGTTCTGACAATGAGCAGTTCTTC. It is translated as CASSWSGSSDNEQFF. The V and J genes are TRBV5-1 and TRBJ2-1; 8 nucleotides align to TRBD2. The CDR3 runs 15 residues. Germline V lookup: CDR1 SGHRS, CDR2 YFSETQ. V shed 3 bases, J shed 5 bases, and the junction held 7 bases outside the gene matches.

In regard to this clone: Relative to the germline gene, one junction end is altered; a read error may explain this. The rearrangement links TRBV27 to TRBJ2-7, with no clear D. The CDR3 spans 15 residues. Germline CDR1 MNHEY, CDR2 SMNVEV (reference sequence). CDR3 sequence: CASTLTGPASAEQYF. The DNA of the CDR3 is TGTGCCAGCACTTTAACGGGCCCAGCCTCAGCCGAGCAGTACTTC.

Note on this clone: Within the sample, other DNA sequences also encode this same CDR3. The gene calls are TRBV28 and TRBJ2-7; 7 nucleotides align to TRBD1. CDR1 is MDHEN and CDR2 is SYDVKM in the germline V gene. This CDR3 spans 14 amino acids. V lost 2 bases and J lost 2; bases outside the gene matches: 3. In DNA, the CDR3 is TGTGCCAGCAGTTTAATAACAGGGGCCTACGAGCAGTACTTC. Translated: CASSLITGAYEQYF.

In regard to this clone: Other DNA sequences in the sample encode the same CDR3. The chain recombines TRBV14 with TRBJ2-7; 8 nucleotides align to TRBD1. The V gene's germline CDR1 is SGHDN and CDR2 FVKESK. V dropped 4 bases and J dropped 3; count of bases not matched to a gene: 5. The CDR3 has 14 amino acids. DNA of the CDR3: TGTGCCAGCAGCCCTCGGACAGGGAGCTACGAGCAGTACTTC. This sequence encodes CASSPRTGSYEQYF.

This sequence joins TRBV5-5 and TRBJ1-5; no definite D call. V lost 5 bases and J 3 bases, leaving 15 bases between the germline ends. This CDR3 is 15 amino acids long. CDR1 is SGHKS and CDR2 is YYEKEE in the germline V gene (reference sequence). CDR3 sequence reads: CASSPSFFSNQPQHF. CDR3 bases: TGTGCCAGCAGTCCCAGTTTCTTCTCCAATCAGCCCCAGCATTTT.

The J gene is TRBJ2-7, the V gene TRBV10-3, with D unresolved. V dropped 3 bases and J dropped 3 bases, with 9 bases sitting between them. The germline V gene has CDR1 ENHRY and CDR2 SYGVKD. This CDR3 region has 13 residues. CDR3 in DNA: TGTGCCATCAGTGACCCTAACGGCTACGAGCAGTACTTC. Residues: CAISDPNGYEQYF.

Note on this clone: The same CDR3 also results from other DNA sequences found in this sample. V gene TRBV7-9 combines with J gene TRBJ2-7; TRBD2 matches 7 bases. There are 13 residues in the CDR3. The germline V gene encodes CDR1 SEHNR and CDR2 FQNEAQ (reference sequence). After removal of 6 bases from V and 0 bases from J, the junction contained 2 bases not matched to a gene. The CDR3 spells CASRGGSSYEQYF. The CDR3 DNA is TGTGCCAGCAGGGGCGGGAGCTCCTACGAGCAGTACTTC.

The chain carries TRBV19 and TRBJ2-2; D remains ambiguous. The CDR3 has 14 amino acids. V dropped 6 bases and J dropped 2 bases, with 10 bases sitting between them. Germline V gene data show CDR1 as LNHDA and CDR2 as SQIVND (reference sequence). The CDR3 DNA sequence: TGTGCCAGTAGGCCGGCAATCAACACCGGGGAGCTGTTTTTT. Protein product: CASRPAINTGELFF.

The chain is built from TRBV11-3 and TRBJ2-1; tentative D call: TRBD1 (5 bases). This CDR3 spans 12 amino acids. Trimming cost V 6 bases and J 4 bases, with 7 bases left between them. CDR1 is SGHNT and CDR2 is YENEEA in the germline V gene. The CDR3 nucleotides read TGTGCCAGCAGTCAGGGTTACAATGAGCAGTTCTTC. It translates to CASSQGYNEQFF.

The chain links TRBV4-3 to TRBJ2-7, with D perhaps matching TRBD2 (6 bases). The CDR3 runs 15 residues. V gave up 2 bases and J gave up 3 bases, with 14 bases separating them. The germline V gene encodes CDR1 LGHNA and CDR2 YSLEER. The CDR3 sequence is CASSQNRDLHYEQYF. The CDR3 DNA reads TGCGCCAGCAGCCAAAACCGGGACTTACACTACGAGCAGTACTTC.

The rearrangement uses TRBV7-2 and TRBJ2-1, with TRBD2 matching 8 bases. V lost 7 bases, J lost 8 bases, and 16 bases stayed unmatched. From germline, CDR1 is SGHTA and CDR2 FQGNSA. There are 16 residues in the CDR3. In DNA, the CDR3 is TGTGCCAGCACCCGCTCCCCCGGGAGGGCCGAAGATGAGCAGTTCTTC. As protein: CASTRSPGRAEDEQFF.

Regarding this clone: Distinct nucleotide sequences in the sample also encode this CDR3. CDR3 sequence (DNA): TGCGCCAGCAGCTTGGGACGGAACCAAGAGACCCAGTACTTC. It codes for CASSLGRNQETQYF. The chain links TRBV5-1 to TRBJ2-5; D not resolved. V lost 0 bases to trimming and J lost 0 bases, with 6 bases between them. CDR1 is SGHRS, CDR2 YFSETQ, per germline. There are 14 residues in the CDR3.

This clone was seen just once. The chain links TRBV2 to TRBJ2-3, with 7 bases matching TRBD2. Looked up from germline, CDR1 is SNHLY and CDR2 is FYNNEI. The CDR3 extends over 15 amino acids. The V segment lost 2 bases and the J segment 3 bases; nucleotides outside the gene matches: 5. CDR3 sequence (DNA): TGTGCCAGCAGTGAACGCGGGAGAGGGACAGATACGCAGTATTTT. Protein sequence: CASSERGRGTDTQYF.

J is TRBJ2-7 and V is TRBV10-2, with D perhaps matching TRBD1 (6 bases). V was cut by 5 bases and J by 0 bases, with 14 bases left in between. CDR3 length: 15 amino acids. Germline V gene sequence: CDR1 WSHSY, CDR2 SAAADI. CDR3 sequence: CASSPLDRSSYEQYF. The CDR3 bases are TGCGCCAGCAGTCCTCTAGACAGGAGCTCCTACGAGCAGTACTTC.